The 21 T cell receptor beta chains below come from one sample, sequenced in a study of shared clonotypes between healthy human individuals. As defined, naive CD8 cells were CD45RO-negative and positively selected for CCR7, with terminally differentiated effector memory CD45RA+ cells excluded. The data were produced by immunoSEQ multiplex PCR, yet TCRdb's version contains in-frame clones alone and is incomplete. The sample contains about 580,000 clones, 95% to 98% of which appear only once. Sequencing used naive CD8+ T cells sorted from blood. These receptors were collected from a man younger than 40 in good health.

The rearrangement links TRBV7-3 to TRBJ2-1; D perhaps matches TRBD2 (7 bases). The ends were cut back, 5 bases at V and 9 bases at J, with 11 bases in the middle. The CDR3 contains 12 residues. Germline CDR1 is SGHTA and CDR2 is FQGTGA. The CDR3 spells CASSHGGLEQFF. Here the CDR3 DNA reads TGTGCCAGCAGCCACGGGGGGCTTGAGCAGTTCTTC.

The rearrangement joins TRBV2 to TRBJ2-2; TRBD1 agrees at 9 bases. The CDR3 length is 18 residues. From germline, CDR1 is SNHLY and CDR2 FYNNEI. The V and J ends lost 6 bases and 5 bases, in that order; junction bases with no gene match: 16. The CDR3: CASSLPGQGFIGTGELFF. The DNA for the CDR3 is TGTGCCAGCAGCTTACCCGGACAGGGGTTTATCGGGACCGGGGAGCTGTTTTTT.

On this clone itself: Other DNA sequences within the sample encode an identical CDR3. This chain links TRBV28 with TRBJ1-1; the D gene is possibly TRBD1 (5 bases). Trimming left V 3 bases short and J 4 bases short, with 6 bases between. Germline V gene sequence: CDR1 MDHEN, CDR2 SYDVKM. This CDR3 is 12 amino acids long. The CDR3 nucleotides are TGTGCCAGCAGTTTTGGGGGCACTGAAGCTTTCTTT. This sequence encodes CASSFGGTEAFF.

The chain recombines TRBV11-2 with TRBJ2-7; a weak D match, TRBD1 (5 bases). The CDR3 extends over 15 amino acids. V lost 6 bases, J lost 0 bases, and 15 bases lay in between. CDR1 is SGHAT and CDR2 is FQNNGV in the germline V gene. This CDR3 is CASSRTSGFSYEQYF. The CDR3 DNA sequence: TGTGCCAGCAGTAGGACCTCAGGGTTCTCCTACGAGCAGTACTTC.

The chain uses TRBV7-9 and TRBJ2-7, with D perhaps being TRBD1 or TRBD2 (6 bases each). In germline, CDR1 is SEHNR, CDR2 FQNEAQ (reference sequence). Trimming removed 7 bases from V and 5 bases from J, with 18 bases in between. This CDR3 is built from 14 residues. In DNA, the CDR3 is TGTGCCAGCAACCCATCGGGGGCCTCACACGAGCAGTACTTC. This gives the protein CASNPSGASHEQYF.

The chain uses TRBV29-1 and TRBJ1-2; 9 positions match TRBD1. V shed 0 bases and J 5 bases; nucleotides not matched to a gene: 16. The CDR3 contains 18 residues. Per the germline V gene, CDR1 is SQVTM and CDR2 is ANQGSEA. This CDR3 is CSVEDRGQGRRFEYGYTF. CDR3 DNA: TGCAGCGTTGAAGATCGGGGACAGGGAAGGAGGTTTGAGTATGGCTACACCTTC.

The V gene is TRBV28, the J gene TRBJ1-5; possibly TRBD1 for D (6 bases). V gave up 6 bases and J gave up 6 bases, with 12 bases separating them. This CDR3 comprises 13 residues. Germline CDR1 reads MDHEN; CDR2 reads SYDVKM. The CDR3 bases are TGTGCCAGCAGAAGTAGGGGGGTTCAGCCCCAGCATTTT. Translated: CASRSRGVQPQHF.

For the CDR3, the DNA is TGTGCCAGCAGCTCCTTCGGACAGAGAGATTCCTACGAGCAGTACTTC. It translates to CASSSFGQRDSYEQYF. The rearrangement joins TRBV11-2 to TRBJ2-7; tentatively, D is TRBD1 (6 bases). The CDR3 consists of 16 residues. Between the trimmed V and J ends, which lost 4 bases and 1 base, there was a span of 17 bases. From germline, CDR1 is SGHAT and CDR2 FQNNGV.

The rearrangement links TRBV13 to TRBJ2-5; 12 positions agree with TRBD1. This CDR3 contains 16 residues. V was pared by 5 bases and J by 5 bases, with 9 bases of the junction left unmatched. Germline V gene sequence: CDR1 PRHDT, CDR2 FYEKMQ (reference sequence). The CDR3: CASSREGQGARETQYF. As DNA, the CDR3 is TGTGCCAGCAGCCGTGAGGGACAGGGGGCTCGGGAGACCCAGTACTTC.

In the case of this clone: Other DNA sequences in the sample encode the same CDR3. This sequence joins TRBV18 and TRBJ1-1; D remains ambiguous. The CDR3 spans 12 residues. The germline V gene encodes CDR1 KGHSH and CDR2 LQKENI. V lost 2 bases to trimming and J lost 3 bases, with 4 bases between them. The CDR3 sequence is CASSPGYTEAFF. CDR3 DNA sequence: TGTGCCAGCTCACCAGGTTACACTGAAGCTTTCTTT.

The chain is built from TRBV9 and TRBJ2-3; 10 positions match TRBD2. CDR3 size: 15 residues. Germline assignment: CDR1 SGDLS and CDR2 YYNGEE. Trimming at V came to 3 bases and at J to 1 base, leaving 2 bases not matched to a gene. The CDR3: CASSDTSGGTDTQYF. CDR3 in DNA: TGTGCCAGCAGCGACACTAGCGGGGGCACAGATACGCAGTATTTT.

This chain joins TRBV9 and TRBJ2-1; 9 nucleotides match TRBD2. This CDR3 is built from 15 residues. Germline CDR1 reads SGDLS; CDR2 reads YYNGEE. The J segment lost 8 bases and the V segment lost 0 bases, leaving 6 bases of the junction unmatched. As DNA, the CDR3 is TGTGCCAGCAGCGTAGAGGCTAGCGGGGCTTATGAGCAGTTCTTC. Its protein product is CASSVEASGAYEQFF.

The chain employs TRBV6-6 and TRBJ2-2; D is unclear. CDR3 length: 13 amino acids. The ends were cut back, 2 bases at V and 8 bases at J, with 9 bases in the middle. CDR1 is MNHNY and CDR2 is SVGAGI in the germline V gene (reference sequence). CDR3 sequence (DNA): TGTGCCAGCAGTTACGAGGTCGGGGGGGAGCTGTTTTTT. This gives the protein CASSYEVGGELFF.

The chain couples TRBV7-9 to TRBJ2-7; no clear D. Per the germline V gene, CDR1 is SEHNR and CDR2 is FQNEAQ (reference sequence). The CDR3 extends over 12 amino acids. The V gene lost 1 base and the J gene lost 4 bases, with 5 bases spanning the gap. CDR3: CASSLDVYEQYF. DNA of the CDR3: TGTGCCAGCAGCTTAGATGTTTACGAGCAGTACTTC.

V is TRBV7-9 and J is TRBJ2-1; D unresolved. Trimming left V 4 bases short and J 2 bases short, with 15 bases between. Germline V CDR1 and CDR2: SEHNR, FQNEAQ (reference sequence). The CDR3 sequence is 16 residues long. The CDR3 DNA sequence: TGTGCCAGCAGCTCCCCGTTTATGGGAACCTACAATGAGCAGTTCTTC. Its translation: CASSSPFMGTYNEQFF.

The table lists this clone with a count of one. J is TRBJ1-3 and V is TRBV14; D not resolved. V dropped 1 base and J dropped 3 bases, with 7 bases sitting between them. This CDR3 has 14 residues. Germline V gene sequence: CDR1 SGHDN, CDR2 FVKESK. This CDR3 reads CASSQGSGGNTIYF. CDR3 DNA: TGTGCCAGCAGCCAAGGGTCCGGTGGAAACACCATATATTTT.

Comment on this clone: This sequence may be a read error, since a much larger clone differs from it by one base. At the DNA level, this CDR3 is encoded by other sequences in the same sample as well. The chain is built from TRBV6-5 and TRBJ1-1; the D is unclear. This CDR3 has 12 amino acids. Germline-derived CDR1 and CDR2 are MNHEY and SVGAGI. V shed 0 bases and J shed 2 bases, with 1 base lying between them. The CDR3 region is CASSYSNTEAFF. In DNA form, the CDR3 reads TGTGCCAGCAGTTACTCAAACACTGAAGCTTTCTTT.

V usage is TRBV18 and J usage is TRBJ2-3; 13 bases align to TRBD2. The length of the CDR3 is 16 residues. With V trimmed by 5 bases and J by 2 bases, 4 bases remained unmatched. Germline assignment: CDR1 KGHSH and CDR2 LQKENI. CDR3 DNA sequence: TGTGCCAGCTCATCACTAGCGGGGGGGTCCACAGATACGCAGTATTTT. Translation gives CASSSLAGGSTDTQYF.

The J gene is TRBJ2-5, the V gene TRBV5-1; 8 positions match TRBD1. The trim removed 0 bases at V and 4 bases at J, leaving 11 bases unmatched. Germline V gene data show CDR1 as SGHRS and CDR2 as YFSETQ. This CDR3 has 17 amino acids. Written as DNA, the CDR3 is TGCGCCAGCAGCTTGGAAGGGCAGGGGGCGTTCAGAGAGACCCAGTACTTC. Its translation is CASSLEGQGAFRETQYF.

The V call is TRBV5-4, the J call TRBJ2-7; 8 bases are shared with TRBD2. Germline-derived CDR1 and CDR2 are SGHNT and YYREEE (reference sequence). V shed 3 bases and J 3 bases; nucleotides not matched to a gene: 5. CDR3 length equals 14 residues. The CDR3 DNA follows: TGTGCCAGCAGCTCAGCCGGGACTAGCTACGAGCAGTACTTC. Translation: CASSSAGTSYEQYF. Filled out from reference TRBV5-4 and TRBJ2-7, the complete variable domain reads ETGVTQSPTHLIKTRGQQVTLRCSSQSGHNTVSWYQQALGQGPQFIFQYYREEENGRGNFPPRFSGLQFPNYSSELNVNALELDDSALYLCASSSAGTSYEQYFGPGTRLTVT.

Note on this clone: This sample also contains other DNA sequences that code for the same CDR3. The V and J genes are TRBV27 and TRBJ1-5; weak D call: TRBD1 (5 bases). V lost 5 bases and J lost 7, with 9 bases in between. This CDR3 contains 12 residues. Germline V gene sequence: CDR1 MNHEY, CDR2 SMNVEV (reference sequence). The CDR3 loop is CASSLRGQPQHF. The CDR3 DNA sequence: TGTGCCAGCAGTCTGAGGGGCCAGCCCCAGCATTTT.